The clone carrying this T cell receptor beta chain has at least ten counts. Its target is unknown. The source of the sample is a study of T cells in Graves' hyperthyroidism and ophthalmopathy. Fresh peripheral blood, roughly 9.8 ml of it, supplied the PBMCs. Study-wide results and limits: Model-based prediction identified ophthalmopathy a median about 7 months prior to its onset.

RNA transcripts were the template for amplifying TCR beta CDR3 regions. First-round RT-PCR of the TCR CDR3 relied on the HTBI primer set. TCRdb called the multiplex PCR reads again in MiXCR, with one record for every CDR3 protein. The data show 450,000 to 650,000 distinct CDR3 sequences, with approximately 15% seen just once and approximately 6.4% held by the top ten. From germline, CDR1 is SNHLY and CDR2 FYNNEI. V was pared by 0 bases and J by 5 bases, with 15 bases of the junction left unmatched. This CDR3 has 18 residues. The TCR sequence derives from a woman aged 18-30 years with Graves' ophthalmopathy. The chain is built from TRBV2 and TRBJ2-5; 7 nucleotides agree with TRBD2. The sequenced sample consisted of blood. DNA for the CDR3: TGTGCCAGCAGTGAAGCCCCCCCGTGGGAGGGCCGGGAGGAGACCCAGTACTTC. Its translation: CASSEAPPWEGREETQYF.